These 14 T cell receptor beta chains were all obtained from the same sample, sequenced in a study of cytomegalovirus exposure and HLA in healthy donors. Use of 60 Vbeta and 13 Jbeta primers characterized the PCR. This table comes from immunoSEQ multiplex PCR, and its TCRdb copy is limited to in-frame clones, with some not included. The table shows about 88,000 clones, with roughly 69% occurring only once. The sample consisted of PBMCs. Receptors originate from a man between 50 and 59 years old in good health and CMV-seronegative.

There are a few counts of this clone. The rearrangement links TRBV5-6 to TRBJ1-5, with unresolved D. The V gene lost 3 bases and the J gene lost 7 bases, with 17 bases spanning the gap. Germline V gene sequence: CDR1 SGHDT, CDR2 YYEEEE. The CDR3 has 15 residues. The CDR3 coding sequence is TGTGCCAGCAGCTCGGCTGGGGTACCGGGACAGCCCCAGCATTTT. Its translation: CASSSAGVPGQPQHF.

V gene TRBV18 combines with J gene TRBJ1-6; no definite D call. The CDR3 has 14 residues. V lost 3 bases, J lost 9 bases, and 12 bases lay in between. From germline, CDR1 is KGHSH and CDR2 LQKENI. CDR3 residues: CASSPGGRRSPLHF. CDR3 in DNA: TGTGCCAGCTCACCGGGAGGGAGACGTTCACCCCTCCACTTT. Full variable domain (missing parts from reference TRBV18 and TRBJ1-6): NAGVMQNPRHLVRRRGQEARLRCSPMKGHSHVYWYRQLPEEGLKFMVYLQKENIIDESGMPKERFSAEFPKEGPSILRIQQVVRGDSAAYFCASSPGGRRSPLHFGNGTRLTVT.

The table lists this clone with a few counts. The rearrangement links TRBV15 to TRBJ1-5; D may be TRBD1 (5 bases). V lost 3 bases and J lost 2, with 8 bases in between. The length of the CDR3 is 14 residues. From germline, CDR1 is LNHNV and CDR2 YYDKDF (reference sequence). The CDR3 here is CATSRTVGNQPQHF. CDR3 nucleotides: TGTGCCACCAGCAGGACAGTGGGCAATCAGCCCCAGCATTTT.

The rearrangement links TRBV2 to TRBJ2-6; the D gene is possibly TRBD2 (7 bases). Deletions cut 7 bases from V and 0 bases from J, with 16 bases between. Germline CDR1 reads SNHLY; CDR2 reads FYNNEI. The CDR3 totals 17 residues. The CDR3, as DNA: TGTGCCAGCACATGGGGGGGGCCACCCTCTGGGGCCAACGTCCTGACTTTC. It codes for CASTWGGPPSGANVLTF.

This clone was detected a few times. J is TRBJ2-1 and V is TRBV11-2, with D perhaps TRBD2 (7 bases). With 1 base removed from V and 6 bases from J, the gap between germline ends came to 13 bases. The CDR3 runs 15 residues. The V gene's germline CDR1 is SGHAT and CDR2 FQNNGV. The CDR3 region is CASSLVGGAFNEQFF. The CDR3 nucleotides are TGTGCCAGCAGCTTAGTGGGGGGGGCCTTCAATGAGCAGTTCTTC.

The J gene is TRBJ2-1, the V gene TRBV4-2, with D maybe TRBD2 (7 bases). Per the germline V gene, CDR1 is LGHNA and CDR2 is YNFKEQ. The length of the CDR3 is 20 residues. The V end lost 5 bases, the J end lost 0 bases, and 26 bases lay between the germline ends. The CDR3 here is CASSTPGRGGRHFSYNEQFF. The CDR3, as DNA: TGTGCCAGCAGCACACCCGGTCGCGGGGGCCGACACTTCTCCTACAATGAGCAGTTCTTC.

This clone showed up just a few times. The chain recombines TRBV2 with TRBJ1-5; the D gene is possibly TRBD1 (6 bases). This CDR3 is built from 13 residues. V was pared by 9 bases and J by 0 bases, with 9 bases between. CDR1 and CDR2 (germline): SNHLY, FYNNEI. For the CDR3, the DNA is TGTGCCAGTCGACAGGCTAGCAATCAGCCCCAGCATTTT. Residues: CASRQASNQPQHF.

The chain uses TRBV7-2 and TRBJ1-5; 8 positions agree with TRBD1. V gave up 5 bases and J gave up 9 bases; unmatched junction bases: 12. Germline V gives CDR1 SGHTA, CDR2 FQGNSA. The length of the CDR3 is 15 residues. This CDR3 reads CASSLLGQGTTPQHF. DNA of the CDR3: TGTGCCAGCAGCCTCCTCGGACAGGGAACAACGCCCCAGCATTTT.

CDR3 in amino acids: CASNLSGRGGETQYF. The CDR3 DNA sequence: TGTGCCAGCAACCTTAGCGGGAGAGGGGGAGAGACCCAGTACTTC. This chain uses TRBV2 with TRBJ2-5, with 9 bases aligning to TRBD2. With V trimmed by 7 bases and J by 4 bases, 10 bases remained unmatched. Germline CDR1 SNHLY, CDR2 FYNNEI. There are 15 residues in the CDR3.

This rearrangement joins TRBV18 to TRBJ2-5; 9 nucleotides match TRBD1. This CDR3 is built from 14 residues. V was clipped by 3 bases and J by 5 bases; unmatched bases: 4. Germline values: CDR1 KGHSH, CDR2 LQKENI. The CDR3 loop is CASSPYRGHETQYF. The CDR3 DNA reads TGTGCCAGCTCACCTTACAGGGGGCATGAGACCCAGTACTTC.

This clone came up a few times. V is TRBV7-9 and J is TRBJ2-7; the D gene is possibly TRBD2 (6 bases). Germline loops: CDR1 SEHNR, CDR2 FQNEAQ (reference sequence). Trimming removed 2 bases at V and 6 bases at J, with 14 bases between. The CDR3 extends over 14 amino acids. The CDR3 region is CASSLPGGNSEQYF. CDR3 bases: TGTGCCAGCAGCTTACCTGGGGGGAATTCCGAGCAGTACTTC.

The genes are TRBV5-8 and TRBJ1-5; D unresolved. Germline V gene lookup returns CDR1 SGHTS and CDR2 YDEGEE. This CDR3 region has 13 residues. Trimming cost V 0 bases and J 7 bases, with 8 bases left between them. CDR3 loop: CASSLGLGQPQHF. CDR3 coding DNA: TGTGCCAGCAGCTTGGGCCTGGGCCAGCCCCAGCATTTT.

The V and J genes are TRBV5-6 and TRBJ2-7; 8 bases line up with TRBD1. The V gene's germline CDR1 is SGHDT and CDR2 YYEEEE. With 3 bases clipped from V and 3 bases from J, the junction kept 2 bases outside the gene matches. The CDR3 length is 13 residues. This CDR3 is CASSWDRNYEQYV. Written as DNA, the CDR3 is TGTGCCAGCAGCTGGGACAGGAACTACGAGCAGTACGTC.

This clone was seen more than once but under ten times. This chain connects TRBV7-2 to TRBJ1-2, with 7 bases identical to TRBD1. V lost 1 base to trimming and J lost 5 bases; unmatched junction nucleotides: 4. The CDR3 length is 14 residues. Germline lookup yields CDR1 SGHTA and CDR2 FQGNSA. The DNA of the CDR3 is TGTGCCAGCAGCTTAGTAGGGGGCGAGTATGGCTACACCTTC. Its protein is CASSLVGGEYGYTF.